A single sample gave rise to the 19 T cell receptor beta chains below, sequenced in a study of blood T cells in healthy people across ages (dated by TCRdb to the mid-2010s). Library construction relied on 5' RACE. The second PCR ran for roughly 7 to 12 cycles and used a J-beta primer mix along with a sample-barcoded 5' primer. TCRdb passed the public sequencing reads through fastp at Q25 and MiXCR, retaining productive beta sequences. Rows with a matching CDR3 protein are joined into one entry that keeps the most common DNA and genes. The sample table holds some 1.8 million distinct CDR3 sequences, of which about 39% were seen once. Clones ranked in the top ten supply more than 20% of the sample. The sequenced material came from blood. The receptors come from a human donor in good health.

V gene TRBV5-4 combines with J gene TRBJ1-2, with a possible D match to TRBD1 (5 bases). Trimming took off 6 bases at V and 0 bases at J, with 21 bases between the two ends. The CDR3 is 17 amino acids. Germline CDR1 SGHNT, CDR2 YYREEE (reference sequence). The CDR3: CASKSGTPKRANYGYTF. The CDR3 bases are TGTGCCAGCAAATCCGGGACCCCAAAACGGGCTAACTATGGCTACACCTTC.

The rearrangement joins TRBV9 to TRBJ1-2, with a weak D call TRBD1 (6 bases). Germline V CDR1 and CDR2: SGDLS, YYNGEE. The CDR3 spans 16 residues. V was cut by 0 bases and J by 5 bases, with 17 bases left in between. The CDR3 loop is CASSVEEWGGVYGYTF. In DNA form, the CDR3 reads TGTGCCAGCAGCGTAGAAGAGTGGGGGGGCGTATATGGCTACACCTTC.

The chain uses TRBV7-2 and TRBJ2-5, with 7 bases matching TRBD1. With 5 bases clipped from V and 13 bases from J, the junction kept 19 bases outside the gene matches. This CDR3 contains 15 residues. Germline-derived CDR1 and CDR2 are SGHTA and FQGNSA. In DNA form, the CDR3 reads TGTGCCAGCAGCCCTACAGGGGAACTCCTCTACGAGCGGTACTTC. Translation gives CASSPTGELLYERYF.

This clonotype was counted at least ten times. The CDR3 spells CASRTGDYEQYF. CDR3 sequence (DNA): TGCGCCAGCCGGACAGGGGACTACGAGCAGTACTTC. The chain employs TRBV5-1 and TRBJ2-7; 9 positions match TRBD1. The junction had 2 bases not matched to a gene; V was cut back by 7 bases and J by 3 bases. CDR3 length equals 12 residues. Germline CDR1 and CDR2: SGHRS and YFSETQ.

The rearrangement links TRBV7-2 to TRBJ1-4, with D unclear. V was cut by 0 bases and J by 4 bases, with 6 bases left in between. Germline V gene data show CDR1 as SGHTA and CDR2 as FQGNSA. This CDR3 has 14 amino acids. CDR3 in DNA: TGTGCCAGCAGCTTAGCACATCTTAATGAAAAACTGTTTTTT. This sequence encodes CASSLAHLNEKLFF.

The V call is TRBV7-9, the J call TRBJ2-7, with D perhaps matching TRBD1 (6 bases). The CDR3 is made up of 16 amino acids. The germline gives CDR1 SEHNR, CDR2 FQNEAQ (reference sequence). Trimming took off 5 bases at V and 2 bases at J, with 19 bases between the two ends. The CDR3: CASSIAQDSSTYEQYF. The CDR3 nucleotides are TGTGCCAGCAGCATCGCCCAGGACAGTTCGACCTACGAGCAGTACTTC.

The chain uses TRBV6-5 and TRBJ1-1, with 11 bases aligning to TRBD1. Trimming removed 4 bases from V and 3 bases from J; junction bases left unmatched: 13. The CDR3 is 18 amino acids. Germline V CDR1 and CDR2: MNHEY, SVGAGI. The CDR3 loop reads CASSSRTGGAFLDTEAFF. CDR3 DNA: TGTGCCAGCAGTTCCCGGACAGGGGGCGCCTTTTTGGACACTGAAGCTTTCTTT.

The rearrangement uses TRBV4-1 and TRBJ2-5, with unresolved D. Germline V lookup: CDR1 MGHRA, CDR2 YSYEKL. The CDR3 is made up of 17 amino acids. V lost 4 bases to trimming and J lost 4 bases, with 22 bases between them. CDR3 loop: CASSRLFAAGQPETQYF. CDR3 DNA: TGCGCCAGCAGCCGGCTATTTGCGGCAGGTCAGCCAGAGACCCAGTACTTC.

The CDR3 spells CATQPGQSNYGYTF. CDR3 sequence (DNA): TGTGCCACGCAACCGGGACAGAGTAACTATGGCTACACCTTC. This chain joins TRBV10-3 and TRBJ1-2; 7 bases map to TRBD1. Trimming took 10 bases from V and 1 from J; bases not matched to a gene: 9. This CDR3 spans 14 amino acids. The germline gives CDR1 ENHRY, CDR2 SYGVKD.

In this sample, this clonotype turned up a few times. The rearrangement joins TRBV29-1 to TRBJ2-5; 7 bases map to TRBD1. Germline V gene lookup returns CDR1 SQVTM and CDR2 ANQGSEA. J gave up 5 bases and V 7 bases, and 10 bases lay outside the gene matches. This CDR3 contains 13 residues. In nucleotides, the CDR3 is TGCAGCGCCGATAAGACAGGGCACGAGACCCAGTACTTC. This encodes CSADKTGHETQYF.

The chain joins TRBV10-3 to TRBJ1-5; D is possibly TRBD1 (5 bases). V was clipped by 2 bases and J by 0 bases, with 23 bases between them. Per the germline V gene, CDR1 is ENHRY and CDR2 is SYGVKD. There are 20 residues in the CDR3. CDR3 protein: CAISEMGGRGRETSNQPQHF. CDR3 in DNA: TGTGCCATCAGTGAGATGGGGGGAAGGGGCAGGGAAACTAGCAATCAGCCCCAGCATTTT.

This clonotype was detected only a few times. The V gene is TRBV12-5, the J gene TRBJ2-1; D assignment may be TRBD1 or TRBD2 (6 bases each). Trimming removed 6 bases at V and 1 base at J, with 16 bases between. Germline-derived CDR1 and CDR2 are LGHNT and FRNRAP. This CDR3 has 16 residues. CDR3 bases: TGTGCTAGTGGGTGGGGGGCGGAAGGGTCCTACAATGAGCAGTTCTTC. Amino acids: CASGWGAEGSYNEQFF.

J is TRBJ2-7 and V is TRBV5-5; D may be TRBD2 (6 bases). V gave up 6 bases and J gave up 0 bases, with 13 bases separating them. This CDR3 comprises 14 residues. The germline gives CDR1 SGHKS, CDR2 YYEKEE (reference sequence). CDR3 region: CASTRDGSSYEQYF. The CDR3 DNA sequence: TGTGCCAGCACCCGGGACGGGAGCTCCTACGAGCAGTACTTC. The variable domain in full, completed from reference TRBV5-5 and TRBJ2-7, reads DAGVTQSPTHLIKTRGQQVTLRCSPISGHKSVSWYQQVLGQGPQFIFQYYEKEERGRGNFPDRFSARQFPNYSSELNVNALLLGDSALYLCASTRDGSSYEQYFGPGTRLTVT.

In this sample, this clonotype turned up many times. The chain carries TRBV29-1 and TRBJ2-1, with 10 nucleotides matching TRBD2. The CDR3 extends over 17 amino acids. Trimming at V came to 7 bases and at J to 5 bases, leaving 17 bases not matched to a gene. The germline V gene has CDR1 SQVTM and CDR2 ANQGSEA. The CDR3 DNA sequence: TGCAGCGGCATTAGACGGCTCACTAGCGGGGCCCACAATGAGCAGTTCTTC. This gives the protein CSGIRRLTSGAHNEQFF.

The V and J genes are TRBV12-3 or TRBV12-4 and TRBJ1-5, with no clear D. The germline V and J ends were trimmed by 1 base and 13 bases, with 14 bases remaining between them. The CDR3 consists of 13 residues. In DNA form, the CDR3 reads TGTGCCAGCAGTTTAGACAGACAAACAGTTCAGCATTTT. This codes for CASSLDRQTVQHF.

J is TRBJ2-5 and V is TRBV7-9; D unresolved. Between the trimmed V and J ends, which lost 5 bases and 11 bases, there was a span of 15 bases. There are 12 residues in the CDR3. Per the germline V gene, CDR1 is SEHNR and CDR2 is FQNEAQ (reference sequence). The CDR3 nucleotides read TGTGCCAGCAGCGGACCGTCCGTGGAGCAGTACTTC. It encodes CASSGPSVEQYF.

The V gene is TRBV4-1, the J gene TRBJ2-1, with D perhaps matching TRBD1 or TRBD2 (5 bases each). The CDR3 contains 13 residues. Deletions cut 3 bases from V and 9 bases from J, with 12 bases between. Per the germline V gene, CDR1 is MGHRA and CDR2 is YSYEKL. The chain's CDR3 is CASSHSGAGEQFF. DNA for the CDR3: TGCGCCAGCAGCCATTCCGGGGCTGGTGAGCAGTTCTTC.

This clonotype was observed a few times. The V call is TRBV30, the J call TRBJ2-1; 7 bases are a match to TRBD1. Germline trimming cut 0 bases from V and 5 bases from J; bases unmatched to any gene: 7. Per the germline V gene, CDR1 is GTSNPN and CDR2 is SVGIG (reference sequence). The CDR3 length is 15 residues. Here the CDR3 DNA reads TGTGCCTGGAGTGTTTTTGGGACAGCTAACAATGAGCAGTTCTTC. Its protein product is CAWSVFGTANNEQFF.

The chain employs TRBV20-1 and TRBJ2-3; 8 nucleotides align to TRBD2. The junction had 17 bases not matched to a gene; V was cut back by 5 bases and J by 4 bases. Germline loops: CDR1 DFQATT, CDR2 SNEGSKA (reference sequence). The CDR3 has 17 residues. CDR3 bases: TGCAGTGCTCCCAGGGAGAGTAGCGGGAAGTGGTCAGATACGCAGTATTTT. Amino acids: CSAPRESSGKWSDTQYF.